These T cell receptor beta chains were read from a single sample in a study of identical twins. TCRdb recomputed calls from the 5' RACE reads with MiXCR, one row per CDR3 protein. The sample carries about 450,000 distinct CDR3 sequences, less than 20% recorded once. Sequenced material: naive T cells sorted from blood. All receptors derive from a man in his fifties or sixties in good health. Both conserved end residues are part of each CDR3. The order of the fields is D gene, clone size, J gene, V gene, CDR3 protein, CDR3 DNA. The D gene is left open where the match is weak. Some rows have no size entry. The others give once, few or many, or a class for an expanded clone.

TRBD2 | NA | TRBJ2-2 | TRBV5-4 | CASSSASGGGTGELFF | TGTGCCAGCAGCTCCGCCAGCGGGGGGGGCACCGGGGAGCTGTTTTTT
NA | NA | TRBJ2-7 | TRBV7-2 | CASSAGTQYEQYF | TGTGCCAGCAGCGCCGGGACACAGTACGAGCAGTACTTC
NA | NA | TRBJ1-1 | TRBV27 | CASSYLGGMNTEAFF | TGTGCCAGCAGTTACCTAGGAGGGATGAACACTGAAGCTTTCTTT
NA | few | TRBJ1-1 | TRBV29-1 | CSVEDQGAVAEAFF | TGCAGCGTTGAAGATCAAGGTGCGGTGGCTGAAGCTTTCTTT
NA | many | TRBJ2-1 | TRBV4-3 | CASSQDASAIEQFF | TGCGCCAGCAGCCAAGATGCTAGCGCTATAGAGCAGTTCTTC
TRBD2 | few | TRBJ2-1 | TRBV29-1 | CSVGLTSGGAGEQFF | TGCAGCGTGGGGCTGACTAGCGGGGGGGCCGGTGAGCAGTTCTTC
NA | once | TRBJ2-1 | TRBV5-6 | CASRPLKYNEQFF | TGTGCCAGCAGACCCCTCAAGTACAATGAGCAGTTCTTC
NA | few | TRBJ2-1 | TRBV6-2/TRBV6-3 | CASSYFSSEGYNEQFF | TGTGCCAGCAGTTACTTTTCAAGCGAGGGGTACAATGAGCAGTTCTTC
NA | NA | TRBJ2-7 | TRBV4-3 | CASSQVREIAYEQYF | TGCGCCAGCAGCCAAGTACGGGAGATAGCCTACGAGCAGTACTTC
NA | NA | TRBJ2-7 | TRBV5-5 | CASSLGPLGEEYF | TGTGCCAGCAGCTTGGGCCCCTTGGGGGAGGAGTACTTC
TRBD2 | NA | TRBJ2-5 | TRBV27 | CASSYGGRETQSF | TGTGCCAGCAGTTACGGCGGGAGAGAGACCCAGTCCTTC
NA | many | TRBJ1-2 | TRBV4-3 | CASSHPGTSYGYTF | TGCGCCAGCAGCCATCCCGGGACTTCCTATGGCTACACCTTC
TRBD1 | many | TRBJ2-7 | TRBV24-1 | CATSRTGESYEQYF | TGTGCCACCAGCCGGACAGGGGAGTCCTACGAGCAGTACTTC
TRBD2 | few | TRBJ2-1 | TRBV6-5 | CASSYTGGGKVQFF | TGTGCCAGCAGTTACACCGGGGGGGGCAAGGTGCAGTTCTTC
NA | NA | TRBJ1-1 | TRBV29-1 | CSVEQFGTEAFF | TGCAGCGTTGAACAGTTCGGCACTGAAGCTTTCTTT
NA | NA | TRBJ2-7 | TRBV4-3 | CASSHLGAYEQYF | TGCGCCAGCAGCCATTTGGGGGCCTACGAGCAGTACTTC
NA | NA | TRBJ2-1 | TRBV2 | CASSEPVEESYNEQFF | TGTGCCAGCAGTGAACCAGTTGAGGAGTCCTACAATGAGCAGTTCTTC
TRBD1 | few | TRBJ1-2 | TRBV6-5 | CAKDRGLIGYTF | TGTGCCAAGGACAGGGGGCTGATTGGCTACACCTTC
TRBD2 | many | TRBJ2-1 | TRBV5-1 | CASSGLALNEQFF | TGCGCCAGCAGCGGACTAGCCTTAAATGAGCAGTTCTTC
NA | many | TRBJ2-3 | TRBV7-2 | CASSLTVGQHTQYF | TGTGCCAGCAGCCTGACAGTGGGGCAGCATACGCAGTATTTT
TRBD2 | few | TRBJ2-1 | TRBV11-2 | CASSHPGGGYQQFF | TGTGCCAGCAGCCACCCCGGCGGGGGGTATCAGCAGTTCTTC
NA | many | TRBJ2-1 | TRBV5-1 | CASSLVLERNEQFF | TGCGCCAGCAGCTTGGTTTTGGAACGCAATGAGCAGTTCTTC
NA | many | TRBJ2-7 | TRBV29-1 | CSVEVAGSDYEQYF | TGCAGCGTTGAAGTCGCGGGGTCCGACTACGAGCAGTACTTC
TRBD1 | many | TRBJ2-2 | TRBV24-1 | CATSDITGDTGELFF | TGTGCCACCAGTGATATAACAGGGGACACCGGGGAGCTGTTTTTT
NA | NA | TRBJ1-6 | TRBV13 | CASSLGSWGNSPLHF | TGTGCCAGCAGCTTAGGGTCCTGGGGGAATTCACCCCTCCACTTT
TRBD1 | many | TRBJ2-7 | TRBV27 | CASSFSRDRGSYEQYF | TGTGCCAGCAGTTTCTCCCGGGACAGGGGTTCCTACGAGCAGTACTTC
NA | few | TRBJ2-2 | TRBV5-1 | CASSLAIGELFF | TGCGCCAGCAGCTTGGCTATCGGGGAGCTGTTTTTT
TRBD1 | few | TRBJ1-2 | TRBV6-1 | CASRDQGEGDYGYTF | TGTGCCAGCAGGGACCAGGGGGAAGGCGACTATGGCTACACCTTC
TRBD2 | NA | TRBJ2-7 | TRBV27 | CASSQSGGLQQYF | TGTGCCAGCAGCCAGAGCGGGGGGTTACAGCAGTACTTC
NA | NA | TRBJ2-7 | TRBV6-2/TRBV6-3 | CASSSALDSYEQYF | TGTGCCAGCAGTTCCGCCCTTGACAGCTACGAGCAGTACTTC